These T cell receptor beta chains were read from a single sample in a study of CD8 T cells in ankylosing spondylitis. TCRdb independently ran MiXCR on the 5' RACE reads; one entry per CDR3 protein. This sample has roughly 64,000 distinct CDR3 sequences; around 6.4% occur once, and the top ten carry approximately 5%. The specimen sequenced was synovial fluid, either unsorted or a sorted T cell fraction (not recorded which). The receptors stem from a male donor with ankylosing spondylitis. The CDR3 runs from the conserved cysteine through the conserved F or W. D genes are given only for firm matches. Expanded clones get a size class; other rows say once, few or many, or leave the size out.

DNA | CDR3 | size | J | D | V
TGTGCCAGCAGTTTGGCAGACTCGACCGGAAACACCATATATTTT | CASSLADSTGNTIYF | - | TRBJ1-3 | - | TRBV28
TGTGCCAGCAGTCCTCAAGTCAGGCCGAATGAGCAGTTCTTC | CASSPQVRPNEQFF | many | TRBJ2-1 | - | TRBV28
TGTGCCAGCACCAGGACCTTTCTAGGGCGTGAGCAGTTCTTC | CASTRTFLGREQFF | few | TRBJ2-1 | - | TRBV6-1
TGTGCCAGCAGCACCTATCTACGGGACAGCCAAGAGACCCAGTACTTC | CASSTYLRDSQETQYF | many | TRBJ2-5 | TRBD1 | TRBV7-2
TGCGCCAGCAGCTTGTTCGCGGGAGAAGTAAATGAGCAGTTCTTC | CASSLFAGEVNEQFF | - | TRBJ2-1 | TRBD2 | TRBV5-1
TGTGCCAGCAGTTACTCATGGGGGCCTGAGACCCAGTACTTC | CASSYSWGPETQYF | - | TRBJ2-5 | - | TRBV6-5
TGTGCCAGCAGTCGAGCATACGGGGTTGATCAGTACTTC | CASSRAYGVDQYF | many | TRBJ2-5 | - | TRBV28
TGTGCCAGCAGCTTAGGAGAAACTAGCGGGAGTGACGAGCAGTTCTTC | CASSLGETSGSDEQFF | few | TRBJ2-1 | TRBD2 | TRBV7-3
TGTGCCAGCAGTGCGCCACGGGACAGGGTATATACTGAAGCTTTCTTT | CASSAPRDRVYTEAFF | medium-sized | TRBJ1-1 | TRBD1 | TRBV28
TGTGCCAGCAGCGAGGTACCGGGGAGCTCCTATAATTCACCCCTCCACTTT | CASSEVPGSSYNSPLHF | few | TRBJ1-6 | - | TRBV7-6
TGTGCCAGCAGTGGGTCACAAGAGACCCAGTACTTC | CASSGSQETQYF | many | TRBJ2-5 | - | TRBV6-1
TGTGCCAGCAGCTTAGGGTGGGGGACAGGGCTTTACGAGCAGTACTTC | CASSLGWGTGLYEQYF | many | TRBJ2-7 | TRBD1 | TRBV7-6
TGTGCCAGCAGCGGGCGGACAGGAGCCAAAAACATTCAGTACTTC | CASSGRTGAKNIQYF | - | TRBJ2-4 | TRBD1 | TRBV2
TGTGCCAGCAGTGAAAACAGCCTTCTAGCCAAAAACATTCAGTACTTC | CASSENSLLAKNIQYF | medium-sized | TRBJ2-4 | - | TRBV2
TGTGCCAGCAGTTTATCGACGGGAACCTCTGGGGCCAACGTCCTGACTTTC | CASSLSTGTSGANVLTF | many | TRBJ2-6 | - | TRBV25-1
TGTGCCACCCCGTCGCACAGTTCCAACTATGGCTACACCTTC | CATPSHSSNYGYTF | few | TRBJ1-2 | - | TRBV28
TGTGCCAGCAACCCACAGGGGTATAGCACTGAAGCTTTCTTT | CASNPQGYSTEAFF | many | TRBJ1-1 | TRBD1 | TRBV12-3/TRBV12-4
TGTGCCAGCAGCCACGGAGAGAACACCGGGGAGCTGTTTTTT | CASSHGENTGELFF | - | TRBJ2-2 | - | TRBV3-1
TGTGCCAGCAGTTTATCGGTCGGGACTAGCGGGGTCGGAACCCAGTACTTC | CASSLSVGTSGVGTQYF | many | TRBJ2-5 | TRBD2 | TRBV27
TGTGCCAGCAGTGAACTAGGACTAGCGGAAGAGACCCAGTACTTC | CASSELGLAEETQYF | many | TRBJ2-5 | TRBD2 | TRBV28
TGCAGCGTGTTAGCGGGAGGTAGGCCAGATACGCAGTATTTT | CSVLAGGRPDTQYF | many | TRBJ2-3 | TRBD2 | TRBV29-1
TGTGCCAGCAGTTACGCTCCGCGGGCCGGCGGGGAGCTGTTTTTT | CASSYAPRAGGELFF | few | TRBJ2-2 | - | TRBV6-5
TGTGCCAGCTCATTCGAGGCTAGCGGATACAATGAGCAGTTCTTC | CASSFEASGYNEQFF | medium-sized | TRBJ2-1 | TRBD2 | TRBV18
TGTGCCAGCGGAGGAGACAGCTACTCTGGGGCCAACGTCCTGACTTTC | CASGGDSYSGANVLTF | many | TRBJ2-6 | - | TRBV28